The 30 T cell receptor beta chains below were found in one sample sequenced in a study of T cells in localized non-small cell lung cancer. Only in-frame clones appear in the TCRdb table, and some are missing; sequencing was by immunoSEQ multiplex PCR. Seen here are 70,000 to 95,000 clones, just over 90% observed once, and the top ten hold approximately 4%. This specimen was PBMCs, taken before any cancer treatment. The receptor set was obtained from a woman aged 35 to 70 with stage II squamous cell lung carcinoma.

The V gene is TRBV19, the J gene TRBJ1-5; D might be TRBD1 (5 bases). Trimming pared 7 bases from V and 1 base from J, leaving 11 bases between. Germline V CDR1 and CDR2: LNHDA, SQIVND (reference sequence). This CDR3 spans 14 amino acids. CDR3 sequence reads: CASNSGGSNQPQHF. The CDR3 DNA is TGTGCCAGTAACTCCGGGGGGAGCAATCAGCCCCAGCATTTT. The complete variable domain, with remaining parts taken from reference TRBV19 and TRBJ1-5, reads DGGITQSPKYLFRKEGQNVTLSCEQNLNHDAMYWYRQDPGQGLRLIYYSQIVNDFQKGDIAEGYSVSREKKESFPLTVTSAQKNPTAFYLCASNSGGSNQPQHFGDGTRLSIL.

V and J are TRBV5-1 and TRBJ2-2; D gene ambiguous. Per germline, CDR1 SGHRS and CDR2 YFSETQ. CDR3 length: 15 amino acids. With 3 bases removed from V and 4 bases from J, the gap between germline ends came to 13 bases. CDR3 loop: CASSSNPGSTGELFF. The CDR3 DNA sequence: TGCGCCAGCAGCTCGAATCCCGGCTCCACCGGGGAGCTGTTTTTT.

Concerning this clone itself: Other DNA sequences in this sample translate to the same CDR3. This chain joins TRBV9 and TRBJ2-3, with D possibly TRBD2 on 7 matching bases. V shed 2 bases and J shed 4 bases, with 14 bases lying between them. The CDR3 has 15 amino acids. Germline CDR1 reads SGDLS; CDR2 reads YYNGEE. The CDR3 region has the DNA TGTGCCAGCAGCGTTTCGGGGAGGGGGGCAGATACGCAGTATTTT. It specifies CASSVSGRGADTQYF.

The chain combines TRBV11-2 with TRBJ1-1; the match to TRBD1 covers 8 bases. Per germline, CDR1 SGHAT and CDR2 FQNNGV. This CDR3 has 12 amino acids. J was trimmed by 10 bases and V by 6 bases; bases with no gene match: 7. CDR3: CASRETGVGAFF. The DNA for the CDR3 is TGTGCCAGCAGGGAGACAGGGGTGGGAGCTTTCTTT. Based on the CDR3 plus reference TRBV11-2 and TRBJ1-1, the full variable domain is EAGVAQSPRYKIIEKRQSVAFWCNPISGHATLYWYQQILGQGPKLLIQFQNNGVVDDSQLPKDRFSAERLKGVDSTLKIQPAKLEDSAVYLCASRETGVGAFFGQGTRLTVV.

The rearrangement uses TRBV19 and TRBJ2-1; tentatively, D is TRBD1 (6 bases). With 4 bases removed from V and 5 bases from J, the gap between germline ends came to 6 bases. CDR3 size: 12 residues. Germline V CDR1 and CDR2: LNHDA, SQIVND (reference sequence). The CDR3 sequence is CASSRTDNEQFF. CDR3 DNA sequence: TGTGCCAGTAGTAGGACAGACAATGAGCAGTTCTTC.

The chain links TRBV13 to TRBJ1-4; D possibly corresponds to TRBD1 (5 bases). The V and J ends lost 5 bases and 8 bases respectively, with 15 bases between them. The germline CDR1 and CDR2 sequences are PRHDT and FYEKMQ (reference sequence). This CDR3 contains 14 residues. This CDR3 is CASSKDSVREKLFF. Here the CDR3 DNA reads TGTGCCAGCAGCAAAGACAGTGTACGCGAAAAACTGTTTTTT. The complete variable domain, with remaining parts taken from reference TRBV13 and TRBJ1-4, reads AAGVIQSPRHLIKEKRETATLKCYPIPRHDTVYWYQQGPGQDPQFLISFYEKMQSDKGSIPDRFSAQQFSDYHSELNMSSLELGDSALYFCASSKDSVREKLFFGSGTQLSVL.

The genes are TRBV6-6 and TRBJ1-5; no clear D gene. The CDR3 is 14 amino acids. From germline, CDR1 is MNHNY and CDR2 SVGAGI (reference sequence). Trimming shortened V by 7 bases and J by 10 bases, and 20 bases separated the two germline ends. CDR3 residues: CASTLRVEGDPQHF. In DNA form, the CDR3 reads TGTGCCAGCACCCTACGGGTCGAGGGAGACCCCCAGCATTTT.

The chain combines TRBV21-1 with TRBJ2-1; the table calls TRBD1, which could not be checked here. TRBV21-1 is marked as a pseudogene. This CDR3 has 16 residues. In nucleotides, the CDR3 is TGTGCCAGCAGCAAATCGGAGGACAGCTCCTACAATGAGCAGTTCTTC. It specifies CASSKSEDSSYNEQFF.

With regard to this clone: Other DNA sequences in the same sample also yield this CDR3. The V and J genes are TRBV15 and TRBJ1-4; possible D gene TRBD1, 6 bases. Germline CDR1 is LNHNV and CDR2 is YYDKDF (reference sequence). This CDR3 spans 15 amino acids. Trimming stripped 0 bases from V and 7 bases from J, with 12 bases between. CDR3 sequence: CATSREQGNSEKLFF. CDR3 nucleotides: TGTGCCACCAGCAGAGAACAGGGCAATTCTGAAAAACTGTTTTTT.

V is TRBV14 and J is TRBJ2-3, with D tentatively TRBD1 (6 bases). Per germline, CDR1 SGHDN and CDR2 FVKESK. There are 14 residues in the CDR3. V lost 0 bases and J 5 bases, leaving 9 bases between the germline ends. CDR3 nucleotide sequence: TGTGCCAGCAGCCAAGACAGGGGTGGAGATACGCAGTATTTT. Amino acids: CASSQDRGGDTQYF.

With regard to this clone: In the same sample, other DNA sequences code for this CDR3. CDR3 amino acids: CASSEINQPQHF. For the CDR3, the DNA is TGTGCCAGCAGTGAAATAAATCAGCCCCAGCATTTT. V gene TRBV6-1 combines with J gene TRBJ1-5; the D is unclear. The V gene's germline CDR1 is MNHNS and CDR2 SASEGT. The CDR3 extends over 12 amino acids. Deletions cut 2 bases from V and 4 bases from J, with 3 bases between.

CDR3 DNA sequence: TGTGCCAGCAACCTTGTTGCGAACACCGGGGAGCTGTTTTTT. Its translation: CASNLVANTGELFF. V gene TRBV6-1 combines with J gene TRBJ2-2; no definite D call. Germline CDR1 is MNHNS and CDR2 is SASEGT. The CDR3 sequence is 14 residues long. Trimming removed 7 bases at V and 0 bases at J, with 9 bases between.

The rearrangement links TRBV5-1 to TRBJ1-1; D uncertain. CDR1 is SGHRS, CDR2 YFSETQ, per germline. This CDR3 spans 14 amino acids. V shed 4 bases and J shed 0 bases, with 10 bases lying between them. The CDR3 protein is CASSGNGLNTEAFF. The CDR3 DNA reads TGCGCCAGCAGCGGGAATGGGTTGAACACTGAAGCTTTCTTT.

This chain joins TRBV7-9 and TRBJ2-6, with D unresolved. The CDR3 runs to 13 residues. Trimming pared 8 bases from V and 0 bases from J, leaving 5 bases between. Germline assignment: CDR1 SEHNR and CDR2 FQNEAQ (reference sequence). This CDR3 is CASDVSGANVLTF. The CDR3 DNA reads TGTGCCAGCGACGTCTCTGGGGCCAACGTCCTGACTTTC. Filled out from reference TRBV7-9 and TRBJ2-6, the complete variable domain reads DTGVSQNPRHKITKRGQNVTFRCDPISEHNRLYWYRQTLGQGPEFLTYFQNEAQLEKSRLLSDRFSAERPKGSFSTLEIQRTEQGDSAMYLCASDVSGANVLTFGAGSRLTVL.

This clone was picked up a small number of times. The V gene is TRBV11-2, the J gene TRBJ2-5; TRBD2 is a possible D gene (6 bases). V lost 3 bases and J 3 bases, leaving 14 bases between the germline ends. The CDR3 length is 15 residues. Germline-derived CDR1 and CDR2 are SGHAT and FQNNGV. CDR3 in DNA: TGTGCCAGCAGCTTTTGGGCTAGCGAGAAAGAGACCCAGTACTTC. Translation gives CASSFWASEKETQYF.

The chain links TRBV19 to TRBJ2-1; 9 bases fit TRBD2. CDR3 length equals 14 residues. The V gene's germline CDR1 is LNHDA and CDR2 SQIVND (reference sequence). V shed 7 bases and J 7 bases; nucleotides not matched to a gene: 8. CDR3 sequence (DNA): TGTGCCAGTAATAATCTTGCGGGGGGGAATGAGCAGTTCTTC. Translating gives CASNNLAGGNEQFF.

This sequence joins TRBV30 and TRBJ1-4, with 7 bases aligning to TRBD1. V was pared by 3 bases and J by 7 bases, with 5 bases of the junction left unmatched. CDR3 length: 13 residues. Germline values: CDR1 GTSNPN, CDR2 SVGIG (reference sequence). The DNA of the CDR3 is TGTGCCTGGAGCCAGGGGACAGCTGAAAAACTGTTTTTT. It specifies CAWSQGTAEKLFF.

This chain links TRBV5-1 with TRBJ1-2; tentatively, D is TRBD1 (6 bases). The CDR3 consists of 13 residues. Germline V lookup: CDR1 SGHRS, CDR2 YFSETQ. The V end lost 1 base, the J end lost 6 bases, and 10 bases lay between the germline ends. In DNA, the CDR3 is TGCGCCAGCAGCTTGAACGGGGGCAATGGCTACACCTTC. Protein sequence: CASSLNGGNGYTF.

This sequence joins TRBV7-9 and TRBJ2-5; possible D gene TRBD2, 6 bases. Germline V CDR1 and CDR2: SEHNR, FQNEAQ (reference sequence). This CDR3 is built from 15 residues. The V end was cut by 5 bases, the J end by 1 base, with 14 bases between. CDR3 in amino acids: CASSEARRGQETQYF. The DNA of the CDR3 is TGTGCCAGCAGCGAGGCTAGGAGGGGCCAAGAGACCCAGTACTTC.

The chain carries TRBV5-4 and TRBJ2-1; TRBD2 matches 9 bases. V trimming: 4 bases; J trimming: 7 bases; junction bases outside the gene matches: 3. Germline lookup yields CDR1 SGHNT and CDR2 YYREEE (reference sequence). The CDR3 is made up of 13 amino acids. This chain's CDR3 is CASSALAGNEQFF. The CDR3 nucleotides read TGTGCCAGCAGCGCCCTAGCGGGGAATGAGCAGTTCTTC.

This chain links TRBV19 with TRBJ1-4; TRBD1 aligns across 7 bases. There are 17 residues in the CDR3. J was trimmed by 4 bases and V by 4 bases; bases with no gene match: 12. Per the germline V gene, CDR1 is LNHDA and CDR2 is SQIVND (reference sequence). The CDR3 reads CASSRLPWDSYNEKLFF. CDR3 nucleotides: TGTGCCAGTAGTAGGTTACCCTGGGACAGCTATAATGAAAAACTGTTTTTT.

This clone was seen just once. The DNA for the CDR3 is TGTGCCAGCAGTGCGGACAGTGGCGAGTCAGATACGCAGTATTTT. Translating it yields CASSADSGESDTQYF. This chain uses TRBV6-1 with TRBJ2-3; perhaps TRBD1 as D (6 bases). This CDR3 comprises 15 residues. In germline, CDR1 is MNHNS, CDR2 SASEGT. The germline V and J ends were trimmed by 4 bases and 4 bases, with 15 bases remaining between them.

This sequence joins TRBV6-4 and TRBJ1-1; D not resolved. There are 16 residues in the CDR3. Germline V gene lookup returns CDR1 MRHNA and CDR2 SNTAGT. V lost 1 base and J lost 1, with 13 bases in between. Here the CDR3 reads CASSDLREEENTEAFF. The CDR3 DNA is TGTGCCAGCAGTGACTTGAGGGAGGAGGAGAACACTGAAGCTTTCTTT.

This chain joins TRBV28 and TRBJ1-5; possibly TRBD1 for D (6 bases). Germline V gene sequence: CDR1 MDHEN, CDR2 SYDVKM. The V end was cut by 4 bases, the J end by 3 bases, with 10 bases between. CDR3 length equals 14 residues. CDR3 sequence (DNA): TGTGCCAGCAGTTCTGACAGGTACAATCAGCCCCAGCATTTT. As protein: CASSSDRYNQPQHF.

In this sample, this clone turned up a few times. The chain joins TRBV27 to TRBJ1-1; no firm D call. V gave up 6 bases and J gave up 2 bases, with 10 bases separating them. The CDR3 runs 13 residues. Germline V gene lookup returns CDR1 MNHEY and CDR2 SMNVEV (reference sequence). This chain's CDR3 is CASRTEFNTEAFF. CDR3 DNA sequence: TGTGCCAGCAGAACAGAGTTTAACACTGAAGCTTTCTTT.

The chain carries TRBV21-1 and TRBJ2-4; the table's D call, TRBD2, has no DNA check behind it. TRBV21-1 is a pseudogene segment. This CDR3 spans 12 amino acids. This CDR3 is CASSSLEDIQYF. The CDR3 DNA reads TGTGCCAGCAGCAGCCTAGAAGACATTCAGTACTTC.

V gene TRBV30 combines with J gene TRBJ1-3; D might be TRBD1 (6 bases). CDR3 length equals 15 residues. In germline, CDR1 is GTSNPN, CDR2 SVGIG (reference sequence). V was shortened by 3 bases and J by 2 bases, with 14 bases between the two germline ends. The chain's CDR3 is CAWSDAGAAGNTIYF. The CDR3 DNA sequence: TGTGCCTGGAGCGATGCAGGGGCTGCTGGAAACACCATATATTTT.

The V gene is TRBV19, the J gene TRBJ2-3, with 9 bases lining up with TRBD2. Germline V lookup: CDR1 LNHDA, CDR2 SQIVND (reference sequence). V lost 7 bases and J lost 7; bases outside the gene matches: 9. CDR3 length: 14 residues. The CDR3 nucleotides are TGTGCCAGTAACGCGGGAGGGCCTAGGAATACGCAGTATTTT. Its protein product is CASNAGGPRNTQYF.

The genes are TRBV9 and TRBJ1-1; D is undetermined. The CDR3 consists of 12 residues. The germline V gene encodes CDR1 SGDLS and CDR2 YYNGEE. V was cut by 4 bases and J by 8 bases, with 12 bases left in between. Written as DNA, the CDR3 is TGTGCCAGCAGCAACGGCATCGCCGAAGCTTTCTTT. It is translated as CASSNGIAEAFF.

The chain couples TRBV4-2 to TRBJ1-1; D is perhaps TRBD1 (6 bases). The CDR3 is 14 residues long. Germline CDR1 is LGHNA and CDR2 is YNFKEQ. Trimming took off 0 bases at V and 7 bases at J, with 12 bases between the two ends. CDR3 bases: TGTGCCAGCAGCCAAGATCCGGGACATCGTGAAGCTTTCTTT. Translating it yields CASSQDPGHREAFF.